The 20 T cell receptor beta chains reported below all come from one sample, sequenced in a study of T cells in Graves' hyperthyroidism and ophthalmopathy. TCR beta CDR3 region amplification was performed from RNA transcripts. In the first-round RT-PCR of the TCR CDR3, the HTBI primer set was used. From the multiplex PCR reads, TCRdb called clonotypes with MiXCR, one entry per CDR3 protein. The sample lists 450,000 to 500,000 distinct CDR3 sequences, approximately 23% occurring once. The sequenced sample consisted of blood. The receptors derive from a woman aged 65 to 85 with Graves' ophthalmopathy.

This clonotype was counted between two and nine times. V gene TRBV20-1 combines with J gene TRBJ2-1; TRBD2 matches at 10 bases. The V gene's germline CDR1 is DFQATT and CDR2 SNEGSKA (reference sequence). There are 17 residues in the CDR3. Germline trimming cut 0 bases from V and 1 base from J; bases unmatched to any gene: 6. CDR3 sequence (DNA): TGCAGTGCTAGAGAGCCCCTAGCGGGAGATTCCTACAATGAGCAGTTCTTC. Its translation: CSAREPLAGDSYNEQFF.

CDR3 in DNA: TGTGCCAGCAGTTACCTCGCAGGGGGCTCTTTAAACATTCAGTACTTC. Protein sequence: CASSYLAGGSLNIQYF. The V gene is TRBV6-1, the J gene TRBJ2-4; 8 positions match TRBD1. V shed 5 bases and J 6 bases; nucleotides not matched to a gene: 12. The CDR3 sequence is 16 residues long. The germline V gene has CDR1 MNHNS and CDR2 SASEGT.

Concerning this clonotype itself: One end of the junction fails to match germline, which may point to a read error. The chain couples TRBV18 to TRBJ1-1, with D perhaps matching TRBD1 (5 bases). Germline V gene data show CDR1 as KGHSH and CDR2 as LQKENI. The CDR3 covers 14 residues. Here the CDR3 reads CASSPGRQNTEVFF. In DNA, the CDR3 is TGTGCCAGCTCACCCGGCCGACAGAACACTGAAGTTTTCTTT.

V gene TRBV6-1 combines with J gene TRBJ1-5; D is ambiguous. Looked up from germline, CDR1 is MNHNS and CDR2 is SASEGT. The CDR3 consists of 15 residues. Trimming took 6 bases from V and 0 from J, leaving 12 bases between them. CDR3 DNA sequence: TGTGCCAGCAGACTTACAGATTATAGCAATCAGCCCCAGCATTTT. Amino acids: CASRLTDYSNQPQHF.

The rearrangement links TRBV20-1 to TRBJ1-1; D is unresolved. The CDR3 covers 10 residues. Trimming pared 3 bases from V and 5 bases from J, leaving 4 bases between. Germline V lookup: CDR1 DFQATT, CDR2 SNEGSKA (reference sequence). CDR3 protein: CSASWTEAFF. The DNA of the CDR3 is TGCAGTGCTAGTTGGACTGAAGCTTTCTTT.

The rearrangement uses TRBV19 and TRBJ2-3; no clear D. The germline V gene encodes CDR1 LNHDA and CDR2 SQIVND (reference sequence). This CDR3 has 13 amino acids. The V end lost 3 bases, the J end lost 4 bases, and 8 bases lay between the germline ends. In nucleotides, the CDR3 is TGTGCCAGTAGTATTAATCTGGCAGATACGCAGTATTTT. It codes for CASSINLADTQYF. The full variable domain, in which reference TRBV19 and TRBJ2-3 provide the parts outside the CDR3, is DGGITQSPKYLFRKEGQNVTLSCEQNLNHDAMYWYRQDPGQGLRLIYYSQIVNDFQKGDIAEGYSVSREKKESFPLTVTSAQKNPTAFYLCASSINLADTQYFGPGTRLTVL.

This clonotype occurred a few times. The chain employs TRBV29-1 and TRBJ2-3, with 11 bases identical to TRBD1. This CDR3 is 15 amino acids long. The germline V gene has CDR1 SQVTM and CDR2 ANQGSEA. The V gene end was trimmed by 3 bases and the J gene end by 3 bases; junction bases not matched to a gene: 5. The CDR3 protein is CSVEGGTGGTDTQYF. The CDR3 nucleotides are TGCAGCGTTGAGGGGGGGACAGGGGGGACAGATACGCAGTATTTT.

This clonotype has just a few counts. This chain joins TRBV5-5 and TRBJ1-2; 9 bases are shared with TRBD1. The CDR3 sequence is 16 residues long. Trimming cost V 4 bases and J 3 bases; bases outside gene matches: 10. Germline loops: CDR1 SGHKS, CDR2 YYEKEE (reference sequence). CDR3 residues: CASSRDTQGAYYGYTF. Written as DNA, the CDR3 is TGTGCCAGCAGCAGGGATACACAGGGGGCTTACTATGGCTACACCTTC.

The chain joins TRBV9 to TRBJ2-5; tentatively, D is TRBD1 or TRBD2 (5 bases each). The V gene lost 2 bases and the J gene lost 5 bases, with 19 bases spanning the gap. CDR1 and CDR2 from the germline V gene are SGDLS and YYNGEE. The CDR3 has 16 residues. The CDR3 nucleotides are TGTGCCAGCAGCGTCGGAATTTCAGGGACGTTTGAGACCCAGTACTTC. Amino acid sequence: CASSVGISGTFETQYF.

The chain joins TRBV20-1 to TRBJ1-2, with TRBD1 matching 8 bases. Germline-derived CDR1 and CDR2 are DFQATT and SNEGSKA (reference sequence). This CDR3 is built from 15 residues. V gave up 0 bases and J gave up 3 bases; unmatched junction bases: 6. CDR3 in DNA: TGCAGTGCTAGAGACGCCCCGGGACAGGACTATGGCTACACCTTC. This encodes CSARDAPGQDYGYTF.

This clonotype was picked up a small number of times. The CDR3 here is CAIAPGGTSGAAETQYF. The CDR3 DNA reads as TGTGCCATCGCCCCCGGGGGTACTAGCGGGGCCGCAGAGACCCAGTACTTC. J is TRBJ2-5 and V is TRBV7-9; 10 bases fit TRBD2. The V gene's germline CDR1 is SEHNR and CDR2 FQNEAQ (reference sequence). The V gene end was trimmed by 10 bases and the J gene end by 4 bases; junction bases not matched to a gene: 18. This CDR3 contains 17 residues.

V is TRBV30 and J is TRBJ2-3; D possibly corresponds to TRBD2 (6 bases). This CDR3 comprises 16 residues. V was cut by 0 bases and J by 0 bases, with 13 bases left in between. Looked up from germline, CDR1 is GTSNPN and CDR2 is SVGIG (reference sequence). The CDR3: CAWSVPSSASTDTQYF. CDR3 coding DNA: TGTGCCTGGAGTGTACCCTCTAGCGCGAGCACAGATACGCAGTATTTT. Using reference TRBV30 and TRBJ2-3 for the parts outside the CDR3, the full variable domain is SQTIHQWPATLVQPVGSPLSLECTVEGTSNPNLYWYRQAAGRGLQLLFYSVGIGQISSEVPQNLSASRPQDRQFILSSKKLLLSDSGFYLCAWSVPSSASTDTQYFGPGTRLTVL.

In its sample, this clonotype was seen many times. The chain links TRBV7-2 to TRBJ2-1; 13 bases are shared with TRBD2. After removal of 4 bases from V and 6 bases from J, the junction contained 15 bases not matched to a gene. CDR1 and CDR2 (germline): SGHTA, FQGNSA. This CDR3 has 19 amino acids. CDR3 loop: CASSSRRLAGGGQGNEQFF. For the CDR3, the DNA is TGTGCCAGCAGCTCCCGACGACTAGCGGGAGGTGGGCAGGGCAATGAGCAGTTCTTC.

V is TRBV7-2 and J is TRBJ2-2; no clear D gene. The CDR3 loop spans 13 amino acids. Trimming left V 5 bases short and J 4 bases short, with 8 bases between. From germline, CDR1 is SGHTA and CDR2 FQGNSA. DNA of the CDR3: TGTGCCAGCAGCCGGTACGGCACCGGGGAGCTGTTTTTT. It specifies CASSRYGTGELFF.

This clonotype was seen only a few times. The CDR3 spells CASRGMTGVGTEAFF. CDR3 coding DNA: TGTGCCAGCAGGGGTATGACAGGGGTAGGAACTGAAGCTTTCTTT. V usage is TRBV5-5 and J usage is TRBJ1-1, with 8 bases lining up with TRBD1. After removal of 5 bases from V and 5 bases from J, the junction contained 11 bases not matched to a gene. Germline lookup yields CDR1 SGHKS and CDR2 YYEKEE (reference sequence). The CDR3 spans 15 residues.

The CDR3 loop reads CASSPRWRPDYGYTF. DNA for the CDR3: TGTGCCAGCAGCCCCCGCTGGCGACCAGACTATGGCTACACCTTC. This chain uses TRBV11-2 with TRBJ1-2; D is unclear. The CDR3 has 15 amino acids. Trimming pared 5 bases from V and 3 bases from J, leaving 16 bases between. Germline lookup yields CDR1 SGHAT and CDR2 FQNNGV.

This clonotype was observed a few times. The rearrangement links TRBV27 to TRBJ1-6; possible D gene TRBD1, 6 bases. Germline CDR1 and CDR2: MNHEY and SMNVEV (reference sequence). Between the trimmed V and J ends, which lost 6 bases and 10 bases, there was a span of 13 bases. The CDR3 totals 13 residues. CDR3 loop: CASRETGRSPLHF. The CDR3 DNA follows: TGTGCCAGCAGAGAAACAGGGAGGTCACCCCTCCACTTT.

This clonotype appeared a few times. The chain links TRBV28 to TRBJ1-5; tentatively, D is TRBD1 (5 bases). V lost 2 bases and J 9 bases, leaving 17 bases between the germline ends. Per the germline V gene, CDR1 is MDHEN and CDR2 is SYDVKM. CDR3 length equals 15 residues. Here the CDR3 DNA reads TGTGCCAGCAGTTTAAATCGGGGGGTCAGGCTGCCCCAGCATTTT. Translating gives CASSLNRGVRLPQHF.

In its sample, this clonotype was seen many times. J is TRBJ1-5 and V is TRBV28; perhaps TRBD1 as D (6 bases). This CDR3 comprises 14 residues. Trimming removed 5 bases from V and 6 bases from J, with 14 bases in between. CDR1 is MDHEN, CDR2 SYDVKM, per germline. The CDR3 DNA is TGTGCCAGCAGTCCCTCCAGGGGAACTCAGCCCCAGCATTTT. Amino acid sequence: CASSPSRGTQPQHF.

This clonotype has only a few counts. The chain recombines TRBV3-1 with TRBJ2-7, with D hard to call. The CDR3 extends over 13 amino acids. Germline-derived CDR1 and CDR2 are LGHDT and YNNKEL (reference sequence). Trimming left V 1 base short and J 6 bases short, with 10 bases between. The DNA for the CDR3 is TGTGCCAGCAGCCAAGTCTCTGTCCTCGAGCAGTACTTC. It translates to CASSQVSVLEQYF.